This T cell receptor (beta chain) was captured in a study of CD8+CD57+ T cells in acquired aplastic anemia. For the study at large: Sorted CD4+ and CD8+ cells gave a mean 3.2 ug DNA, range about 0.17 to 27.4 ug.

The germline gives CDR1 LNHDA, CDR2 SQIVND (reference sequence). This CDR3 is 12 amino acids long. The ends were cut back, 6 bases at V and 1 base at J, with 6 bases in the middle. For sequencing, patients were chosen who had shown expansion of CD8+CD57+ cells by flow cytometry. This clonotype was seen repeatedly, ten times or more. Antigen unknown. TCR beta VDJ and CDR3 profiles were obtained from a genomic DNA template. MiXCR was run by TCRdb on the reads, yielding one entry per CDR3 protein. This sample has 450,000 to 600,000 distinct CDR3 sequences, with over 25% found just once. General study results and limits: No significant patient-versus-control difference appeared in CD8+ Simpson's diversity.

Sequenced input: sorted CD4+, CD8+, or CD8+CD57+ T cells (not recorded which) from PBMCs. This sequence originates from a human donor with aplastic anemia. The rearrangement joins TRBV19 to TRBJ1-1; D unresolved. The CDR3 nucleotides read TGTGCCAGTAGGAGATGGAACACTGAAGCTTTCTTT. This gives the protein CASRRWNTEAFF.